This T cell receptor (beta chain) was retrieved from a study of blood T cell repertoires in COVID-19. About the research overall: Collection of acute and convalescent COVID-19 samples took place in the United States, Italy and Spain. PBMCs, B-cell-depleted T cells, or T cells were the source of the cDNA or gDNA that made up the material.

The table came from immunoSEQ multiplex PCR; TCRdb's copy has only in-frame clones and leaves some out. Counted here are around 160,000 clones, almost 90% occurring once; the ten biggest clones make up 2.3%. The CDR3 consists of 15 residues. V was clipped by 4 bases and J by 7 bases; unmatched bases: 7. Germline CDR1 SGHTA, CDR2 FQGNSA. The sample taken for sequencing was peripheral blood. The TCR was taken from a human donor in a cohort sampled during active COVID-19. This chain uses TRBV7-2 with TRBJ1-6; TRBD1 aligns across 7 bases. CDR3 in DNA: TGTGCCAGCAGCTCGGACGGGACAGAAAATTCACCCCTCCACTTT. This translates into CASSSDGTENSPLHF.